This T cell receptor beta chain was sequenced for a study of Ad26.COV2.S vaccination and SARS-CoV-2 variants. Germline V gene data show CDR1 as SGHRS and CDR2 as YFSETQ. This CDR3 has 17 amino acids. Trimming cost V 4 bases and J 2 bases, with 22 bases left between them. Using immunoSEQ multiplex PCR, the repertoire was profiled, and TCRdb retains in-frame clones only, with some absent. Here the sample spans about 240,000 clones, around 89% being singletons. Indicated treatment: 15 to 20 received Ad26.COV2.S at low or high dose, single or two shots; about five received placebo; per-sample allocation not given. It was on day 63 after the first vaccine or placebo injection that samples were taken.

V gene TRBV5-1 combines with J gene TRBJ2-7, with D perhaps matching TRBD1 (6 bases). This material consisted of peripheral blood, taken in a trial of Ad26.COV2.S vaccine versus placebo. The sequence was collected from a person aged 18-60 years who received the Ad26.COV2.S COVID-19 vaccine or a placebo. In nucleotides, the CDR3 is TGCGCCAGCAGCCCCTTCCCGAGGGGGAGAAACGCCTACGAGCAGTACTTC. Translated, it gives CASSPFPRGRNAYEQYF.